This section outlines one TCR beta chain sequence together with its context. Its antigen remains undetermined. Base quality data are lacking; no much larger clone is found one base away. The library was built by means of PCR. Sequencing was carried out with an Illumina HiSeq 2500. TCR library preparation used molecular barcoding, with unique molecular identifiers applied to normalize quantification of the TCRbeta repertoire. TCRdb took the public reads, trimmed them with fastp at Q25, ran MiXCR for clone calling and kept in-frame beta chains. Each record represents a unique CDR3 protein, reported with the most common genes and DNA among its rows. This sample is represented by about 980,000 distinct CDR3 sequences; about 29% of them were singletons. The ten largest account for about 28% of the sample. The treatment or condition tag for this specimen amounts to: allogeneic hematopoietic cell transplantation with graft depleted of TCRalphabeta T cells and CD19 B cells. The transplant recipients were children given TCRalphabeta/CD19-depleted allogeneic hematopoietic cell grafts.

The data belong to a study of T-cell reconstitution after alpha-beta-depleted transplantation in children (dated by TCRdb to 2016 to 2017). The study in broad terms: Using TCR repertoire profiling, the study quantitatively followed how T-cell immune reconstitution unfolded in children after TCRalphabeta/CD19-depleted allogeneic hematopoietic cell transplantation.

CDR1 and CDR2 (MNHEY, SVGAGI) derive from the germline V gene. The CDR3 contains 15 residues, cysteine and phenylalanine counted. The kept DNA is CDR3 alone, 45 bases in frame from the first base. Trimming leaves V shorter by 2 bases and J shorter by 4 bases, with the junction holding 2 bases beyond the gene matches. Points the paper makes about the study in general: In some patients, the high TCRbeta diversity seen at day 60 was put down to recipient T cells and intrathymic progenitors that had survived conditioning. The frequencies of hyperexpanded clones fell over the following months, and after one year, T-cell counts and TCRbeta diversity were mostly attributed to newly produced T cells. Apparently early alphabetaT-cell count recovery about two months after transplant reportedly relied on only several hundred rapidly expanded clones derived from non-depleted graft cells.

This chain is built from TRBV6-5 and TRBJ2-3; TRBD1 matches 11 bases in the middle. This sequence was found in a boy under two years old who had a stem cell transplant for SCID, so the T cells may come from the graft donor. Sample: PBMCs, mostly from graft donor cells, taken 360 days after TCRalphabeta/CD19-depleted stem cell transplant. The CDR3 protein: CASSYPGQGADTQYF. DNA sequence: TGTGCCAGCAGTTACCCGGGACAGGGGGCAGATACGCAGTATTTT.